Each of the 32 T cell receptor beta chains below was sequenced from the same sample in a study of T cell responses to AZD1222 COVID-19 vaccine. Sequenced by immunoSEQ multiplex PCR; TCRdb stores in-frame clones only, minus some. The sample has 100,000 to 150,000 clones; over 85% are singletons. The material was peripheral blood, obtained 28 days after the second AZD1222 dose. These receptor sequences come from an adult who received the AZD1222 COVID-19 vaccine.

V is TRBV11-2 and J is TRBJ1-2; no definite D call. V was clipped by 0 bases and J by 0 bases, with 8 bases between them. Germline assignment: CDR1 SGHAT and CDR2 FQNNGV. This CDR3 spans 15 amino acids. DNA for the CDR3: TGTGCCAGCAGCTTAGATTTCCTATCTAACTATGGCTACACCTTC. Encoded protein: CASSLDFLSNYGYTF.

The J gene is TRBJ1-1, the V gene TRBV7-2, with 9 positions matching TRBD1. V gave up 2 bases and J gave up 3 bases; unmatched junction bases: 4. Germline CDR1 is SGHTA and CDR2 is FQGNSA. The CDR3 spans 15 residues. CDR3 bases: TGTGCCAGCAGCTTACTACAGGGGGCTTACACTGAAGCTTTCTTT. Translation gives CASSLLQGAYTEAFF. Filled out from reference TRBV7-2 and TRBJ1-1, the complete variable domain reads GAGVSQSPSNKVTEKGKDVELRCDPISGHTALYWYRQSLGQGLEFLIYFQGNSAPDKSGLPSDRFSAERTGGSVSTLTIQRTQQEDSAVYLCASSLLQGAYTEAFFGQGTRLTVV.

The CDR3 here is CASSFLGTGFTEAFF. The DNA of the CDR3 is TGTGCCAGCAGCTTTCTAGGGACAGGGTTCACTGAAGCTTTCTTT. The gene calls are TRBV5-6 and TRBJ1-1, with 9 nucleotides matching TRBD1. V trimming: 2 bases; J trimming: 4 bases; junction bases outside the gene matches: 6. Germline V lookup: CDR1 SGHDT, CDR2 YYEEEE. The CDR3 loop spans 15 amino acids.

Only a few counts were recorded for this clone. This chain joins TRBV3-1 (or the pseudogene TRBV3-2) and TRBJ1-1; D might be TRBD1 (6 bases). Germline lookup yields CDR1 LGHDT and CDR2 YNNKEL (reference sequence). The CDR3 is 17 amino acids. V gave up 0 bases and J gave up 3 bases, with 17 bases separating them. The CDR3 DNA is TGTGCCAGCAGCCAAGATCTCGGGGGCCGGAAGGACACTGAAGCTTTCTTT. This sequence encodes CASSQDLGGRKDTEAFF.

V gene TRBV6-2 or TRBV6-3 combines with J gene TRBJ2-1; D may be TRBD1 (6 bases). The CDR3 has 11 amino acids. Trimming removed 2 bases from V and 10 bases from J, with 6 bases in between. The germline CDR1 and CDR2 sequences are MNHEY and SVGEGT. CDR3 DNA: TGTGCCAGCAGTTACGGGGGCGAGCAGTTCTTC. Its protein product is CASSYGGEQFF.

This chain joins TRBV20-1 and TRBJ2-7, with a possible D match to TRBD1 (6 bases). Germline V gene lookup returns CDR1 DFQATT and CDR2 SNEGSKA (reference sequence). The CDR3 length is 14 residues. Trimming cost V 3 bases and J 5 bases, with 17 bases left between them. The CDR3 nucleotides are TGCAGTGCTAGTTCACCGGCAGGGGCGAACGAGCAGTACTTC. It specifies CSASSPAGANEQYF.

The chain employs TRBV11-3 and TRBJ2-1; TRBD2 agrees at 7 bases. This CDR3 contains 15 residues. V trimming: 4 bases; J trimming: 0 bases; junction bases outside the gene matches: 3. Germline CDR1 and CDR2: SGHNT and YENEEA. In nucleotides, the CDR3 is TGTGCCAGCAGCTCGGGAGGTTACTCCTACAATGAGCAGTTCTTC. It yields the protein CASSSGGYSYNEQFF.

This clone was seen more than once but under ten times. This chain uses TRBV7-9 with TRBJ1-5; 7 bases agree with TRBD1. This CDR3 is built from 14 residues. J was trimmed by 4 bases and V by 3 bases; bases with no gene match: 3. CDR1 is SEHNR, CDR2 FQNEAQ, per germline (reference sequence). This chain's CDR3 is CASSFGQVNQPQHF. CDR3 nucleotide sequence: TGTGCCAGCAGCTTCGGACAGGTAAATCAGCCCCAGCATTTT.

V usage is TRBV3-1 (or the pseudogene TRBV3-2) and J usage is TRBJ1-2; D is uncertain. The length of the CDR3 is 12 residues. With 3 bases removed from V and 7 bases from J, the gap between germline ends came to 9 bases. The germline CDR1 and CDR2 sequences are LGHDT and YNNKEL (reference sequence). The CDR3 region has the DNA TGTGCCAGCAGCCATTGGGGAGCTGGCTACACCTTC. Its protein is CASSHWGAGYTF.

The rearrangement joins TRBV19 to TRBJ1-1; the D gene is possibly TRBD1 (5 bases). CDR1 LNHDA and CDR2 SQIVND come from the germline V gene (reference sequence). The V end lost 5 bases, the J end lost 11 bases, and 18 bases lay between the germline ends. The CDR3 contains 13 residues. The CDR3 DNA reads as TGTGCCAGTAGTCAGGGACGAGCGCGCGGGGCTTTCTTT. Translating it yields CASSQGRARGAFF.

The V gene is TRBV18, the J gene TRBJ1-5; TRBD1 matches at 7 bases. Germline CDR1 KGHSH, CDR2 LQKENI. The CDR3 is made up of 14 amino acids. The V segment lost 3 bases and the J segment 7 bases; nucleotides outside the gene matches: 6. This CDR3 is CASSPDREWQPQHF. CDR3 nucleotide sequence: TGTGCCAGCTCACCCGACAGGGAGTGGCAGCCCCAGCATTTT.

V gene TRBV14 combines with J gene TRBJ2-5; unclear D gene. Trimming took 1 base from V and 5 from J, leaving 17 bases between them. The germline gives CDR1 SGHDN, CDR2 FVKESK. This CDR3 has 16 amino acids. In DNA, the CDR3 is TGTGCCAGCAGCCAAGTTACCCCCAAGGGCAGTGAGACCCAGTACTTC. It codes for CASSQVTPKGSETQYF.

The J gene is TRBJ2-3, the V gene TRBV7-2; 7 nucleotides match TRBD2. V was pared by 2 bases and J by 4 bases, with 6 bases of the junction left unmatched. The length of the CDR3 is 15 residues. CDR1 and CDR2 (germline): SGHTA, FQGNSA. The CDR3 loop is CASSLTSGNADTQYF. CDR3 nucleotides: TGTGCCAGCAGCTTAACGAGCGGGAACGCAGATACGCAGTATTTT.

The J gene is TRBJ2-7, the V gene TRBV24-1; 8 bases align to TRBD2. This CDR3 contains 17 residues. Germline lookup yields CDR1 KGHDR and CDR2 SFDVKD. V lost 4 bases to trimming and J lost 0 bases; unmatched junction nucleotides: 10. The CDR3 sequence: CATSEGGSGSNSYEQYF. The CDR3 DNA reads TGTGCCACCAGTGAGGGGGGGAGCGGGAGTAACTCCTACGAGCAGTACTTC.

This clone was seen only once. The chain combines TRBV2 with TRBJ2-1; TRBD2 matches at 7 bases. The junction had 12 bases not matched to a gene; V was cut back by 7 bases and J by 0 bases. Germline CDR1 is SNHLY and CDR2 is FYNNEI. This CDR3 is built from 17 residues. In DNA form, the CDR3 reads TGTGCCAGCACCCTGAGGTCGGGAGGCAGCTCCTACAATGAGCAGTTCTTC. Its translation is CASTLRSGGSSYNEQFF.

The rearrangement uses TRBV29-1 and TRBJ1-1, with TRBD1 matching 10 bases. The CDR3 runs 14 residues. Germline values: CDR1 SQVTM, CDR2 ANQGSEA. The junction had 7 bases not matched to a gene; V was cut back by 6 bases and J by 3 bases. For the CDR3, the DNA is TGCAGCGTAACCCGGACAGGGGGGCACACTGAAGCTTTCTTT. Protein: CSVTRTGGHTEAFF.

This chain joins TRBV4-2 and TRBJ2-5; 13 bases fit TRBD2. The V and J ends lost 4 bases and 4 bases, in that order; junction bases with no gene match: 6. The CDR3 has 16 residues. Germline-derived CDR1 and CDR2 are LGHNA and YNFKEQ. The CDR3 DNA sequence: TGTGCCAGCAGCCCAGCACTAGCGGGGGGGTTAGAGACCCAGTACTTC. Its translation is CASSPALAGGLETQYF.

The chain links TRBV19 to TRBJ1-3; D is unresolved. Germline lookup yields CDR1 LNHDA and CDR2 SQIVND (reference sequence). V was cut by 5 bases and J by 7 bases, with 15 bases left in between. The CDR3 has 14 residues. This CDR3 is CASSDSAGRNTIYF. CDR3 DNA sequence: TGTGCCAGTAGTGATTCGGCGGGCCGGAACACCATATATTTT.

The CDR3 here is CASSLVGGVDEKLFF. CDR3 DNA: TGTGCCAGCAGCTTAGTGGGGGGCGTGGATGAAAAACTGTTTTTT. The chain is built from TRBV7-2 and TRBJ1-4; a possible D gene is TRBD1 (6 bases). The CDR3 sequence is 15 residues long. In germline, CDR1 is SGHTA, CDR2 FQGNSA. V was shortened by 1 base and J by 6 bases, with 12 bases between the two germline ends. Full variable domain (remainder filled in from reference TRBV7-2 and TRBJ1-4): GAGVSQSPSNKVTEKGKDVELRCDPISGHTALYWYRQSLGQGLEFLIYFQGNSAPDKSGLPSDRFSAERTGGSVSTLTIQRTQQEDSAVYLCASSLVGGVDEKLFFGSGTQLSVL.

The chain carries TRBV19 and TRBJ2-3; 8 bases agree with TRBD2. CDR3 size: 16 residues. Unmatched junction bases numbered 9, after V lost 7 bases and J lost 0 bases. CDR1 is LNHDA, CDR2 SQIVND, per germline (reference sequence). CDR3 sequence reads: CASTSGLAYSTDTQYF. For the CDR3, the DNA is TGTGCCAGTACCTCCGGACTAGCCTATAGCACAGATACGCAGTATTTT.

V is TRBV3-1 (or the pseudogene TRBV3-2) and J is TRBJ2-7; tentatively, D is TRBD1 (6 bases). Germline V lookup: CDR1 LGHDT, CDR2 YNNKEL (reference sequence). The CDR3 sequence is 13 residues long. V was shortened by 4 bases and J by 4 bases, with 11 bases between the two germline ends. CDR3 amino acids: CASSPSRGYEQYF. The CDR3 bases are TGTGCCAGCAGCCCAAGTAGGGGGTACGAGCAGTACTTC.

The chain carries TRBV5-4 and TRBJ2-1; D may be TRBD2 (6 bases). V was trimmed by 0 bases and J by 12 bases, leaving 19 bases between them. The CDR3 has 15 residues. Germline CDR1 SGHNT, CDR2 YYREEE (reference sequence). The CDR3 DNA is TGTGCCAGCAGCTTGGACCTAGCCGGGGACGGGGGGCAGTTCTTC. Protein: CASSLDLAGDGGQFF.

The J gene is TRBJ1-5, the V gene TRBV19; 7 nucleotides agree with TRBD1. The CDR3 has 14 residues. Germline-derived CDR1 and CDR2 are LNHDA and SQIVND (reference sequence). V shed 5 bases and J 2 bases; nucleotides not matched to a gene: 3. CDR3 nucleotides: TGTGCCAGTAGTTTTCAGGGGGGCAATCAGCCCCAGCATTTT. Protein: CASSFQGGNQPQHF. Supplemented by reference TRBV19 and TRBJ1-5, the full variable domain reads DGGITQSPKYLFRKEGQNVTLSCEQNLNHDAMYWYRQDPGQGLRLIYYSQIVNDFQKGDIAEGYSVSREKKESFPLTVTSAQKNPTAFYLCASSFQGGNQPQHFGDGTRLSIL.

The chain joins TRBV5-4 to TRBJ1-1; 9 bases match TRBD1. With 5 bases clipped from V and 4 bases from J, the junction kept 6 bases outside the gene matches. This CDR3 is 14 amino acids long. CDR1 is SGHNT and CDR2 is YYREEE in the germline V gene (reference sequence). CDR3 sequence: CASRETGGGTEAFF. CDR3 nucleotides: TGTGCCAGCAGGGAAACAGGGGGCGGCACTGAAGCTTTCTTT.

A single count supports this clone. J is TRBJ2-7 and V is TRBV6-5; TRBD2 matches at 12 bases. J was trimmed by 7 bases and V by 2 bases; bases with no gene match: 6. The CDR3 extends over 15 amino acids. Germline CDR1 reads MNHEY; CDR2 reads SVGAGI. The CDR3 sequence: CASSYKLAGGGEQYF. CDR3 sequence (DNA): TGTGCCAGCAGTTACAAACTAGCGGGAGGTGGTGAGCAGTACTTC.

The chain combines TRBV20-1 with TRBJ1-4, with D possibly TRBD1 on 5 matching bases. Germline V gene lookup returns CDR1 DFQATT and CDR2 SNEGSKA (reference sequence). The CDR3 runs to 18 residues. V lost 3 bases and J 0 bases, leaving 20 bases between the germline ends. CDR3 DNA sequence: TGCAGTGCTAGTATTGTCGACAGAAGATATGCAACTAATGAAAAACTGTTTTTT. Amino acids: CSASIVDRRYATNEKLFF.

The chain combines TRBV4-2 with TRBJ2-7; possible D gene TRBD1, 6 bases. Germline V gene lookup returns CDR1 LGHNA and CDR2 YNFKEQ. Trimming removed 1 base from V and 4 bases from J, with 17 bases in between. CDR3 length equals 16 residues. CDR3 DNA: TGTGCCAGCAGCCAAGCCGCCCAACAGCAGGGGTACGAGCAGTACTTC. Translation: CASSQAAQQQGYEQYF.

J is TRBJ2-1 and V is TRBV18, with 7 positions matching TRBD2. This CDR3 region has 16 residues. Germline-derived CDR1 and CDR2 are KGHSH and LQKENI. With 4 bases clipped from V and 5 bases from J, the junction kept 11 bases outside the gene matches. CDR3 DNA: TGTGCCAGCTCACGGCTCCGGGGGGAGGTGGACAATGAGCAGTTCTTC. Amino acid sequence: CASSRLRGEVDNEQFF. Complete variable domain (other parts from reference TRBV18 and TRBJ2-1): NAGVMQNPRHLVRRRGQEARLRCSPMKGHSHVYWYRQLPEEGLKFMVYLQKENIIDESGMPKERFSAEFPKEGPSILRIQQVVRGDSAAYFCASSRLRGEVDNEQFFGPGTRLTVL.

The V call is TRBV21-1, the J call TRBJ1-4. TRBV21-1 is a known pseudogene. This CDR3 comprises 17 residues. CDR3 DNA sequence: TGTGCCAGCAGCAAACTTTCCCCCTGGGGACCTAATGAAAAACTGTTTTTT. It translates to CASSKLSPWGPNEKLFF.

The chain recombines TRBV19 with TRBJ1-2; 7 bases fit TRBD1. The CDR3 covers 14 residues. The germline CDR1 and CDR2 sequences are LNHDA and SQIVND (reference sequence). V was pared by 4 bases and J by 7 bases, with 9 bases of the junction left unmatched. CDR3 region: CASSKRQGESGYTF. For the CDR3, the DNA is TGTGCCAGTAGTAAGCGGCAGGGGGAGAGTGGCTACACCTTC.

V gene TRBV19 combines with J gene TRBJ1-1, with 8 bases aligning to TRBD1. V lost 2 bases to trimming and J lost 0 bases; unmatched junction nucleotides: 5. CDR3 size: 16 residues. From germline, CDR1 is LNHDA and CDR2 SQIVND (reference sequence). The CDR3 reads CASSIRTGTMNTEAFF. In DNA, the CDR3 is TGTGCCAGTAGTATAAGGACAGGGACCATGAACACTGAAGCTTTCTTT.

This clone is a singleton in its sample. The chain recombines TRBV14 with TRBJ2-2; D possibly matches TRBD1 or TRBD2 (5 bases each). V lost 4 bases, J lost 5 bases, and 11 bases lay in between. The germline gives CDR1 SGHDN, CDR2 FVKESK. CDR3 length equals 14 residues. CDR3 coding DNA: TGTGCCAGCAGCCCGGGGACGGTAACCGGGGAGCTGTTTTTT. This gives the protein CASSPGTVTGELFF. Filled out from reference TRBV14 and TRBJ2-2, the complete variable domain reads EAGVTQFPSHSVIEKGQTVTLRCDPISGHDNLYWYRRVMGKEIKFLLHFVKESKQDESGMPNNRFLAERTGGTYSTLKVQPAELEDSGVYFCASSPGTVTGELFFGEGSRLTVL.